The 17 T cell receptor beta chains in this list originate from one sample, sequenced in a study of shared clonotypes between healthy human individuals. Produced via immunoSEQ multiplex PCR; TCRdb's table is partial and in-frame only. Of over 400,000 clones in the sample, approximately 95% were seen once. Sequencing was performed on naive CD4+ T cells sorted from blood. Indicated subset: CD45RA+ positively selected. The receptors stem from a woman in her thirties in good health.

A word on this clone: In the same sample, other DNA sequences code for this CDR3. V is TRBV28 and J is TRBJ1-3, with D uncertain. Looked up from germline, CDR1 is MDHEN and CDR2 is SYDVKM. The CDR3 contains 12 residues. V dropped 1 base and J dropped 2 bases, with 0 bases sitting between them. CDR3 DNA: TGTGCCAGCAGTTTATCTGGAAACACCATATATTTT. It is translated as CASSLSGNTIYF. The entire variable domain, with the rest obtained from reference TRBV28 and TRBJ1-3, is as follows: DVKVTQSSRYLVKRTGEKVFLECVQDMDHENMFWYRQDPGLGLRLIYFSYDVKMKEKGDIPEGYSVSREKKERFSLILESASTNQTSMYLCASSLSGNTIYFGEGSWLTVV.

The gene calls are TRBV7-9 and TRBJ1-3, with unresolved D. The CDR3 length is 17 residues. The V end lost 1 base, the J end lost 1 base, and 14 bases lay between the germline ends. CDR1 and CDR2 from the germline V gene are SEHNR and FQNEAQ (reference sequence). CDR3 in amino acids: CASSLGVRRASGNTIYF. CDR3 DNA sequence: TGTGCCAGCAGCTTAGGTGTGAGGCGGGCATCTGGAAACACCATATATTTT.

In this sample, this clone turned up once. The chain recombines TRBV7-8 with TRBJ1-5, with 8 bases aligning to TRBD1. CDR1 is SGHVS and CDR2 is FQNEAQ in the germline V gene. This CDR3 region has 15 residues. V was clipped by 4 bases and J by 7 bases; unmatched bases: 9. CDR3 protein: CASSSSWTGNQPQHF. Written as DNA, the CDR3 is TGTGCCAGCAGCTCCTCCTGGACAGGGAACCAGCCCCAGCATTTT.

This chain joins TRBV4-2 and TRBJ2-2; D remains ambiguous. The germline V gene has CDR1 LGHNA and CDR2 YNFKEQ. The CDR3 sequence is 14 residues long. With 5 bases removed from V and 1 base from J, the gap between germline ends came to 8 bases. Here the CDR3 reads CASSTRLNTGELFF. The CDR3 nucleotides are TGTGCCAGCAGCACCCGCTTGAACACCGGGGAGCTGTTTTTT.

The chain is built from TRBV7-9 and TRBJ2-1; 9 bases are shared with TRBD2. The junction had 17 bases not matched to a gene; V was cut back by 5 bases and J by 15 bases. CDR3 length: 15 amino acids. The germline CDR1 and CDR2 sequences are SEHNR and FQNEAQ (reference sequence). CDR3 bases: TGTGCCAGCAGCCGGGGGGCGGGAGGGCCATTGGTGCGGTTCTTC. Protein: CASSRGAGGPLVRFF.

This chain links TRBV6-5 with TRBJ2-7; no definite D call. V was shortened by 5 bases and J by 3 bases, with 17 bases between the two germline ends. This CDR3 has 15 residues. Germline V gives CDR1 MNHEY, CDR2 SVGAGI. The CDR3 loop reads CASSPTFQRNYEQYF. The CDR3 DNA reads as TGTGCCAGCAGTCCGACCTTCCAGCGTAACTACGAGCAGTACTTC.

This CDR3 is CASSSSGETDTQYF. CDR3 sequence (DNA): TGTGCCAGCAGTTCTAGCGGGGAAACAGATACGCAGTATTTT. V usage is TRBV28 and J usage is TRBJ2-3, with 9 bases matching TRBD2. CDR1 is MDHEN and CDR2 is SYDVKM in the germline V gene. V shed 4 bases and J 3 bases; nucleotides not matched to a gene: 2. The CDR3 sequence is 14 residues long.

The chain is built from TRBV7-9 and TRBJ2-7; TRBD2 agrees at 7 bases. Trimming took 5 bases from V and 0 from J; bases not matched to a gene: 13. CDR1 SEHNR and CDR2 FQNEAQ come from the germline V gene (reference sequence). This CDR3 comprises 17 residues. The CDR3 loop reads CASSLWNLADDSYEQYF. The CDR3 DNA sequence: TGTGCCAGCAGCCTTTGGAACCTAGCGGACGACTCCTACGAGCAGTACTTC.

This clone occurred a few times. The genes are TRBV6-1 and TRBJ2-2, with 9 nucleotides matching TRBD2. This CDR3 has 16 residues. After removal of 3 bases from V and 6 bases from J, the junction contained 8 bases not matched to a gene. The germline V gene encodes CDR1 MNHNS and CDR2 SASEGT. CDR3 sequence: CASSDLGLARAGELFF. CDR3 in DNA: TGTGCCAGCAGTGATTTAGGACTAGCGAGGGCCGGGGAGCTGTTTTTT.

This chain joins TRBV27 and TRBJ1-3; D is unresolved. The length of the CDR3 is 13 residues. V lost 8 bases to trimming and J lost 3 bases, with 11 bases between them. Germline V CDR1 and CDR2: MNHEY, SMNVEV (reference sequence). The CDR3 reads CASQDRSGNTIYF. Here the CDR3 DNA reads TGTGCCAGCCAGGATCGTAGTGGAAACACCATATATTTT.

This sequence joins TRBV6-1 and TRBJ2-7; 10 bases map to TRBD2. The CDR3 contains 15 residues. Germline values: CDR1 MNHNS, CDR2 SASEGT. V gave up 7 bases and J gave up 6 bases; unmatched junction bases: 12. The CDR3: CASIWSSGSFPEQYF. The CDR3, as DNA: TGTGCCAGCATTTGGTCTAGCGGGAGTTTTCCCGAGCAGTACTTC.

The genes are TRBV6-1 and TRBJ2-3; the D gene is possibly TRBD1 (7 bases). Per germline, CDR1 MNHNS and CDR2 SASEGT. V was shortened by 3 bases and J by 1 base, with 14 bases between the two germline ends. The length of the CDR3 is 16 residues. CDR3 nucleotide sequence: TGTGCCAGCAGTGACCAGGGGGGCGGTGGCACAGATACGCAGTATTTT. Translating gives CASSDQGGGGTDTQYF.

The chain is built from TRBV28 and TRBJ1-2, with TRBD1 identical over 12 bases. This CDR3 is 16 amino acids long. Looked up from germline, CDR1 is MDHEN and CDR2 is SYDVKM. V dropped 4 bases and J dropped 2; count of bases not matched to a gene: 5. The CDR3 coding sequence is TGTGCCAGCAGTTCTCCGGGACAGGGGGCAAACTATGGCTACACCTTC. Translated, it gives CASSSPGQGANYGYTF.

The chain joins TRBV2 to TRBJ2-7; 8 positions agree with TRBD1. The germline V gene encodes CDR1 SNHLY and CDR2 FYNNEI. This CDR3 has 15 amino acids. V gave up 8 bases and J gave up 3 bases; unmatched junction bases: 12. Here the CDR3 reads CASLGKSGQVYEQYF. CDR3 coding DNA: TGTGCCAGCCTTGGAAAGTCGGGACAGGTCTACGAGCAGTACTTC.

With respect to this clone: Germline and junction disagree at one end, which may indicate a read error. The chain has TRBV25-1 and TRBJ1-2; no reliable D call. CDR1 and CDR2 (germline): MGHDK, SYGVNS. This CDR3 has 11 residues. In nucleotides, the CDR3 is TGTGCCAGCAGTGACGTTGGAAGGGCCCAATTC. Translation gives CASSDVGRAQF.

The chain links TRBV6-6 to TRBJ2-7, with D unresolved. The CDR3 extends over 14 amino acids. The germline V gene encodes CDR1 MNHNY and CDR2 SVGAGI (reference sequence). V shed 0 bases and J shed 3 bases, with 9 bases lying between them. The CDR3 spells CASSYSFTNYEQYF. DNA for the CDR3: TGTGCCAGCAGTTACTCTTTTACAAACTACGAGCAGTACTTC.

The V call is TRBV5-1, the J call TRBJ2-7, with D perhaps matching TRBD1 (6 bases). CDR3 length: 14 residues. The V end lost 4 bases, the J end lost 5 bases, and 16 bases lay between the germline ends. Per the germline V gene, CDR1 is SGHRS and CDR2 is YFSETQ. CDR3 sequence reads: CASSLTTGSHEQYF. DNA of the CDR3: TGCGCCAGCAGCCTCACGACAGGTTCCCACGAGCAGTACTTC.